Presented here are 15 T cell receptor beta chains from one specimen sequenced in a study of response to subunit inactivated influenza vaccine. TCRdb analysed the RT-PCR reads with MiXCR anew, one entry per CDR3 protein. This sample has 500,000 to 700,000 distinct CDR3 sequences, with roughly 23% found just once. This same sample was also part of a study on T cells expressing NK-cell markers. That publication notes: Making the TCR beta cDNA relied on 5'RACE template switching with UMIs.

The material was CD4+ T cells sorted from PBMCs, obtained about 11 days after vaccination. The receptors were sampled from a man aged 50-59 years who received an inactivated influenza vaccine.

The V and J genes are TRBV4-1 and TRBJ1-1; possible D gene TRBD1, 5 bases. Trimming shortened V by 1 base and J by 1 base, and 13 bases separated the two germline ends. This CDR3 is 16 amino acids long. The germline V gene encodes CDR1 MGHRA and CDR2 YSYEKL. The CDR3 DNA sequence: TGCGCCAGCAGCCAAGTAGCAGGGAGTGGGAACACTGAAGCTTTCTTT. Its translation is CASSQVAGSGNTEAFF.

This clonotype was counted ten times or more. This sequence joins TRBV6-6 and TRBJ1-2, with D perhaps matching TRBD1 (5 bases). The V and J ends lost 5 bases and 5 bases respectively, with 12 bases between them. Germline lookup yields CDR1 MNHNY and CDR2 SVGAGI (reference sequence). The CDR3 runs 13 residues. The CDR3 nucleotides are TGTGCCAGCAGTCCCGCTGGGGGGTATGGCTACACCTTC. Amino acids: CASSPAGGYGYTF.

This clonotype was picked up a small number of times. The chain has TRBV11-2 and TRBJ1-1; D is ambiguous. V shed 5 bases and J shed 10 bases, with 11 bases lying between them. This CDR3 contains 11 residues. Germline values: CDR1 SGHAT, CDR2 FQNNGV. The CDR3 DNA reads TGTGCCAGCAGCCCGTCGGTCGGAGCTTTCTTT. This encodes CASSPSVGAFF.

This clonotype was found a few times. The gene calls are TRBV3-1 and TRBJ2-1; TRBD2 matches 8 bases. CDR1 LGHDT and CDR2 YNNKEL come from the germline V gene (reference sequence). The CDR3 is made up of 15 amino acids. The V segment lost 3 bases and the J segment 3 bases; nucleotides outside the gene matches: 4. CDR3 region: CASSQAGGNYNEQFF. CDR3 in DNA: TGTGCCAGCAGCCAGGCGGGGGGCAACTACAATGAGCAGTTCTTC.

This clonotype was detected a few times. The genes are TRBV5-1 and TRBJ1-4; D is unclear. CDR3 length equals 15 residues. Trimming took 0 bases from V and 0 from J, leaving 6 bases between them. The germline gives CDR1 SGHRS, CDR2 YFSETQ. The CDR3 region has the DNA TGCGCCAGCAGCTTGGTAGGGTCAACTAATGAAAAACTGTTTTTT. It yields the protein CASSLVGSTNEKLFF.

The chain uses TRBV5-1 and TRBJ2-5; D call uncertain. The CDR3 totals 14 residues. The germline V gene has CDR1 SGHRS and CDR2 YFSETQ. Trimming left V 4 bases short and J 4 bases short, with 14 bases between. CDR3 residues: CASSPPPSGETQYF. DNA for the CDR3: TGCGCCAGCAGCCCACCTCCATCCGGAGAGACCCAGTACTTC.

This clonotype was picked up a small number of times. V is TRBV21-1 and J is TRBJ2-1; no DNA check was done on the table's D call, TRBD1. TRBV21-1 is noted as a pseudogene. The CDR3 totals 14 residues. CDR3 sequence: CARSTGQGHNEQFF. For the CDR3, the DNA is TGTGCCAGAAGCACGGGACAGGGGCACAATGAGCAGTTCTTC.

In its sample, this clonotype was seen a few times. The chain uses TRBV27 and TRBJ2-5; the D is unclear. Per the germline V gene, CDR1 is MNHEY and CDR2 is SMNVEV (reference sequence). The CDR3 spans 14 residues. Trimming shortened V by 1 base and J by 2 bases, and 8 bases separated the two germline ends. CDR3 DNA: TGTGCCAGCAGTTTATTTTGGGGACAAGAGACCCAGTACTTC. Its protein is CASSLFWGQETQYF.

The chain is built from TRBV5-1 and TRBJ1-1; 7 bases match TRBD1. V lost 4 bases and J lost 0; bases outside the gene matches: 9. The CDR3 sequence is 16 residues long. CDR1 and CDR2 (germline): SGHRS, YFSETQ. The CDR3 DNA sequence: TGCGCCAGCAGCCCTCGGACAGGTCTAATGAACACTGAAGCTTTCTTT. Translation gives CASSPRTGLMNTEAFF.

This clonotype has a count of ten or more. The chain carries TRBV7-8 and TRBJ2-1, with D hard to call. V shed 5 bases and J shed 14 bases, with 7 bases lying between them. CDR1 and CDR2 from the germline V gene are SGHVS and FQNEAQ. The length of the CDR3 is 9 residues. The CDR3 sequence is CASSPSEFF. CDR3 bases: TGTGCCAGCAGCCCATCGGAGTTCTTC.

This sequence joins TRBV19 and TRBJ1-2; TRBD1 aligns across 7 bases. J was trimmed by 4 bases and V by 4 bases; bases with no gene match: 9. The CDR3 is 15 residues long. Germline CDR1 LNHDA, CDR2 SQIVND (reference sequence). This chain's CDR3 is CASSNYRGGGYGYTF. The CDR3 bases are TGTGCCAGTAGTAACTACAGGGGAGGAGGCTATGGCTACACCTTC.

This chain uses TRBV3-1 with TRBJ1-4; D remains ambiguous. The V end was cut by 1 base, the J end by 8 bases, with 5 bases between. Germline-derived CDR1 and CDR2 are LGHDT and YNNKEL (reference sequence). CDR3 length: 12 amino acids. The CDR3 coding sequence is TGTGCCAGCAGCCAAGTTAAAGAAAAACTGTTTTTT. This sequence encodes CASSQVKEKLFF.

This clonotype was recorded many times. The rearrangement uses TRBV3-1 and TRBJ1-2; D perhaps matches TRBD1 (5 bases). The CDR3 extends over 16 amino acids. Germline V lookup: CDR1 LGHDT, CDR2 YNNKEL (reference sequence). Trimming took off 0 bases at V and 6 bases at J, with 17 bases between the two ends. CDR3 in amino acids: CASSQDRPAGRNGYTF. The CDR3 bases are TGTGCCAGCAGCCAAGATCGTCCCGCGGGGCGAAATGGCTACACCTTC.

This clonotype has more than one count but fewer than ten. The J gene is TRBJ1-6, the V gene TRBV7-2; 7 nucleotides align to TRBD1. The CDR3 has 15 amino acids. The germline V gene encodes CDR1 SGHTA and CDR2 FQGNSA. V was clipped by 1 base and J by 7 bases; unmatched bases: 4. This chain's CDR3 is CASSLVGQLNSPLHF. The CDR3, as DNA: TGTGCCAGCAGCTTAGTGGGACAGCTAAATTCACCCCTCCACTTT.

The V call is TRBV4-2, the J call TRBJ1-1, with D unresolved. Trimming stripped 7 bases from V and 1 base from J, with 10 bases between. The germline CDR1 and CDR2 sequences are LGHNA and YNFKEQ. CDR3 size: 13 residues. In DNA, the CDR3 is TGTGCCAGCACGAGAGGTGGGAACACTGAAGCTTTCTTT. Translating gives CASTRGGNTEAFF.